Following are 25 T cell receptor beta chains from one sample sequenced in a study of cytomegalovirus exposure and HLA in healthy donors (dated by TCRdb to 2015 to 2018). Libraries were made using the immunoSEQ multiplex PCR assay. A mixture of 60 forward primers for TCR Vbeta segments and 13 reverse primers for TCR Jbeta segments was used in the multiplex PCR. TCRdb limited this immuneACCESS table to in-frame rearrangements with V and J called. A share of clones is missing; checked studies link under half to unresolved V genes, and the rest is unexplained. This sample comprises 170,000 or so clones, 77% of them detected only once. 1.4% of the sample belongs to the ten largest clones. Sequenced sample: PBMCs. Receptors were obtained from a woman in her twenties or thirties in good health and CMV-seropositive.

This clone was detected once. Here the CDR3 DNA reads TGTGCCTGGAGTGTAGTAGGGGGAGATCAGCCCCAGCATTTT. It is translated as CAWSVVGGDQPQHF. The chain uses TRBV30 and TRBJ1-5; a weak D match, TRBD1 (6 bases). Trimming cost V 0 bases and J 5 bases, with 11 bases left between them. The CDR3 is made up of 14 amino acids. Looked up from germline, CDR1 is GTSNPN and CDR2 is SVGIG (reference sequence).

The chain is built from TRBV18 and TRBJ1-2, with 9 positions matching TRBD1. CDR3 length equals 15 residues. Germline V gene data show CDR1 as KGHSH and CDR2 as LQKENI. J lost 4 bases, V lost 3 bases, and 6 bases had no gene match. The CDR3 sequence is CASSPTGGQGYGYTF. The DNA of the CDR3 is TGTGCCAGCTCACCCACAGGGGGCCAGGGCTATGGCTACACCTTC.

This clone appeared a few times. The rearrangement uses TRBV19 and TRBJ1-5, with TRBD1 identical over 8 bases. Germline loops: CDR1 LNHDA, CDR2 SQIVND (reference sequence). V shed 8 bases and J 6 bases; nucleotides not matched to a gene: 6. This CDR3 has 13 residues. CDR3 sequence: CASVNRGGQPQHF. CDR3 nucleotide sequence: TGTGCCAGTGTAAACAGGGGGGGTCAGCCCCAGCATTTT.

This clone was seen only a few times. The chain is built from TRBV13 and TRBJ2-5; D is perhaps TRBD2 (5 bases). The germline V and J ends were trimmed by 0 bases and 5 bases, with 13 bases remaining between them. CDR1 and CDR2 (germline): PRHDT, FYEKMQ (reference sequence). The CDR3 contains 15 residues. The CDR3 reads CASSLGLGVWETQYF. CDR3 coding DNA: TGTGCCAGCAGCTTAGGCCTCGGGGTGTGGGAGACCCAGTACTTC.

V gene TRBV7-8 combines with J gene TRBJ2-7, with 10 positions matching TRBD1. The CDR3 runs 14 residues. Germline CDR1 is SGHVS and CDR2 is FQNEAQ. The V segment lost 6 bases and the J segment 4 bases; nucleotides outside the gene matches: 6. The CDR3: CASSWDRGPYEQYF. The CDR3, as DNA: TGTGCCAGCAGTTGGGACAGGGGACCTTACGAGCAGTACTTC.

With respect to this clone: A junction end diverges from the germline sequence, so it may reflect a read error. The chain uses TRBV6-5 and TRBJ1-3; D may be TRBD1 (6 bases). The germline V gene encodes CDR1 MNHEY and CDR2 SVGAGI. The CDR3 is 15 amino acids. DNA of the CDR3: TGTGCCAGCAGAAGGGGGGGCGCCTTTGGAGACACCATATATTTT. This codes for CASRRGGAFGDTIYF.

As DNA, the CDR3 is TGTGCCAGCAGTGGAGCTGGGGAGTCGACGCAGTATTTT. Translated, it gives CASSGAGESTQYF. This rearrangement joins TRBV27 to TRBJ2-3, with D perhaps TRBD2 (5 bases). The CDR3 spans 13 residues. Trimming took off 5 bases at V and 9 bases at J, with 15 bases between the two ends. Germline CDR1 reads MNHEY; CDR2 reads SMNVEV (reference sequence).

V usage is TRBV11-2 and J usage is TRBJ2-7; TRBD2 matches at 14 bases. The CDR3 totals 17 residues. V shed 5 bases, J shed 5 bases, and the junction held 11 bases outside the gene matches. Germline loops: CDR1 SGHAT, CDR2 FQNNGV. The CDR3 region has the DNA TGTGCCAGCAGCCGGATAGGGACTAGCGGGAGTCTGAACGAGCAGTACTTC. As protein: CASSRIGTSGSLNEQYF. Full variable domain (missing parts from reference TRBV11-2 and TRBJ2-7): EAGVAQSPRYKIIEKRQSVAFWCNPISGHATLYWYQQILGQGPKLLIQFQNNGVVDDSQLPKDRFSAERLKGVDSTLKIQPAKLEDSAVYLCASSRIGTSGSLNEQYFGPGTRLTVT.

V usage is TRBV9 and J usage is TRBJ2-1, with D perhaps TRBD2 (6 bases). CDR1 is SGDLS and CDR2 is YYNGEE in the germline V gene. Trimming took off 1 base at V and 0 bases at J, with 8 bases between the two ends. CDR3 length: 15 amino acids. The CDR3 coding sequence is TGTGCCAGCAGCGTATACGGGGGCTCCTACAATGAGCAGTTCTTC. Protein: CASSVYGGSYNEQFF.

This clone is classed as medium-sized (0.01 to 0.1%). V and J are TRBV30 and TRBJ1-4; TRBD1 might be the D (6 bases). The CDR3 consists of 12 residues. Trimming removed 0 bases from V and 7 bases from J, with 6 bases in between. From germline, CDR1 is GTSNPN and CDR2 SVGIG (reference sequence). CDR3 nucleotide sequence: TGTGCCTGGAGTGTACAGGGTGAAAAACTGTTTTTT. It codes for CAWSVQGEKLFF.

V is TRBV5-8 and J is TRBJ2-3; 8 positions match TRBD2. The CDR3 is 16 residues long. Per germline, CDR1 SGHTS and CDR2 YDEGEE. The ends lost 2 bases at V and 4 bases at J; junction bases unmatched: 9. The CDR3 DNA reads TGTGCCAGCAGCTTTTCAAGCGGGAGTGGGTCAGATACGCAGTATTTT. Amino acid sequence: CASSFSSGSGSDTQYF.

The chain combines TRBV7-2 with TRBJ2-7; 8 bases agree with TRBD1. The V segment lost 1 base and the J segment 2 bases; nucleotides outside the gene matches: 4. Germline CDR1 is SGHTA and CDR2 is FQGNSA. The CDR3 extends over 15 amino acids. The CDR3 sequence is CASSLGSGGAYEQYF. The CDR3 DNA reads as TGTGCCAGCAGCTTAGGGTCAGGGGGCGCCTACGAGCAGTACTTC.

The rearrangement uses TRBV9 and TRBJ1-3, with a weak D call TRBD1 (6 bases). CDR3 length equals 14 residues. The germline gives CDR1 SGDLS, CDR2 YYNGEE. Trimming removed 0 bases from V and 8 bases from J, with 12 bases in between. The CDR3 loop is CASSVGGGVDTIYF. The DNA of the CDR3 is TGTGCCAGCAGCGTAGGAGGGGGGGTTGACACCATATATTTT.

This clone was seen more than once but under ten times. V gene TRBV7-9 combines with J gene TRBJ1-4; D might be TRBD1 (6 bases). This CDR3 contains 15 residues. V lost 6 bases and J 4 bases, leaving 15 bases between the germline ends. Germline V gene sequence: CDR1 SEHNR, CDR2 FQNEAQ (reference sequence). CDR3 sequence: CASSGGGPLNEKLFF. The CDR3 bases are TGTGCCAGCAGTGGCGGGGGGCCGCTTAATGAAAAACTGTTTTTT. Full variable domain (rest looked up from reference TRBV7-9 and TRBJ1-4): DTGVSQNPRHKITKRGQNVTFRCDPISEHNRLYWYRQTLGQGPEFLTYFQNEAQLEKSRLLSDRFSAERPKGSFSTLEIQRTEQGDSAMYLCASSGGGPLNEKLFFGSGTQLSVL.

The gene calls are TRBV4-3 and TRBJ1-2; 8 bases line up with TRBD1. With 3 bases clipped from V and 6 bases from J, the junction kept 6 bases outside the gene matches. Germline values: CDR1 LGHNA, CDR2 YSLEER. CDR3 length equals 14 residues. The CDR3 DNA reads as TGCGCCAGCAGCCATACCGGACAGGGTGATGGCTACACCTTC. This codes for CASSHTGQGDGYTF.

DNA for the CDR3: TGCGCCAGCAGCCAAGGAGTTAGCGGGCACCAAGAGACCCAGTACTTC. It translates to CASSQGVSGHQETQYF. The chain joins TRBV4-1 to TRBJ2-5; TRBD2 matches at 7 bases. Germline lookup yields CDR1 MGHRA and CDR2 YSYEKL. Trimming at V came to 1 base and at J to 0 bases, leaving 5 bases not matched to a gene. This CDR3 spans 16 amino acids.

The V call is TRBV4-1, the J call TRBJ2-3, with TRBD2 as a possible D gene (6 bases). Trimming removed 1 base at V and 11 bases at J, with 16 bases between. CDR1 MGHRA and CDR2 YSYEKL come from the germline V gene. This CDR3 is built from 14 residues. The CDR3 coding sequence is TGCGCCAGCAGCCAAGCCGGGACTCCCTCGGGGCAGTATTTT. Amino acids: CASSQAGTPSGQYF.

The CDR3 spells CASSRQVVNTEAFF. DNA for the CDR3: TGCGCCAGCAGCCGACAGGTTGTGAACACTGAAGCTTTCTTT. The chain is built from TRBV4-3 and TRBJ1-1, with a tentative D call TRBD1 (6 bases). The CDR3 totals 14 residues. The germline CDR1 and CDR2 sequences are LGHNA and YSLEER. V shed 4 bases and J shed 0 bases, with 9 bases lying between them.

The chain combines TRBV28 with TRBJ2-3; maybe TRBD2 (6 bases). V lost 5 bases, J lost 1 base, and 16 bases lay in between. This CDR3 has 16 amino acids. CDR1 is MDHEN and CDR2 is SYDVKM in the germline V gene. The CDR3 bases are TGTGCCAGCAGTCTGGGGACTTTACTAGGCACAGATACGCAGTATTTT. It is translated as CASSLGTLLGTDTQYF.

The chain employs TRBV27 and TRBJ2-3; 8 positions match TRBD1. V was clipped by 5 bases and J by 6 bases; unmatched bases: 13. Germline values: CDR1 MNHEY, CDR2 SMNVEV (reference sequence). The CDR3 is made up of 16 amino acids. This chain's CDR3 is CASSQTGATGMDTQYF. In DNA, the CDR3 is TGTGCCAGCAGTCAGACAGGGGCCACCGGGATGGATACGCAGTATTTT.

The V and J genes are TRBV7-6 and TRBJ1-3, with TRBD1 as a possible D gene (6 bases). CDR1 is SGHVS and CDR2 is FNYEAQ in the germline V gene. The V end was cut by 7 bases, the J end by 3 bases, with 13 bases between. CDR3 length: 14 amino acids. CDR3 nucleotide sequence: TGTGCCAGCACCTCGGGGGGGCTTGGAAACACCATATATTTT. Translated, it gives CASTSGGLGNTIYF.

The chain links TRBV7-2 to TRBJ2-7; the D gene is possibly TRBD1 (5 bases). The length of the CDR3 is 16 residues. V was shortened by 5 bases and J by 1 base, with 18 bases between the two germline ends. Germline CDR1 reads SGHTA; CDR2 reads FQGNSA. Written as DNA, the CDR3 is TGTGCCAGCAGCCTAACGAGCAGGACACCATCCTACGAGCAGTACTTC. Translation gives CASSLTSRTPSYEQYF.

The CDR3 sequence is CASSEQGAIYEQYF. DNA of the CDR3: TGTGCCAGCAGTGAGCAGGGGGCCATCTACGAGCAGTACTTC. The V and J genes are TRBV6-1 and TRBJ2-7; 8 bases are shared with TRBD1. J gave up 3 bases and V 3 bases, and 4 bases lay outside the gene matches. CDR1 and CDR2 (germline): MNHNS, SASEGT. This CDR3 has 14 amino acids.

The chain carries TRBV2 and TRBJ1-5, with 9 bases identical to TRBD1. From germline, CDR1 is SNHLY and CDR2 FYNNEI. Germline trimming cut 7 bases from V and 4 bases from J; bases unmatched to any gene: 8. The CDR3 has 15 residues. The CDR3 DNA is TGTGCCAGCAATAAGGACAGGGGACGTAATCAGCCCCAGCATTTT. Its protein product is CASNKDRGRNQPQHF.

The chain employs TRBV6-6 and TRBJ1-2, with D perhaps TRBD1 (5 bases). This CDR3 region has 15 residues. The germline gives CDR1 MNHNY, CDR2 SVGAGI (reference sequence). The germline V and J ends were trimmed by 5 bases and 2 bases, with 15 bases remaining between them. CDR3 coding DNA: TGTGCCAGCAGTACCCTCGGGGAGGGGAACTATGGCTACACCTTC. Protein product: CASSTLGEGNYGYTF.